The 2 T cell receptor beta chains listed next were all sequenced from one sample in a study of blood T cell repertoires in COVID-19. Data came from immunoSEQ multiplex PCR; TCRdb stores just in-frame clones and leaves some out. The sample shows 110,000 or so clones, 81% of them seen only once. The sequenced sample consisted of peripheral blood. The receptors derive from a woman aged 70 to 79 with acute or convalescent COVID-19.

The rearrangement joins TRBV18 to TRBJ2-7; TRBD2 aligns across 8 bases. Trimming at V came to 6 bases and at J to 3 bases, leaving 7 bases not matched to a gene. The CDR3 extends over 14 amino acids. Germline values: CDR1 KGHSH, CDR2 LQKENI. In DNA, the CDR3 is TGTGCCAGCTCCAAAGCGGGGGTGGGCTACGAGCAGTACTTC. Its translation: CASSKAGVGYEQYF.

CDR3 residues: CATSDLGLEQYF. Here the CDR3 DNA reads TGTGCCACCAGTGATTTGGGCCTCGAGCAGTACTTC. This chain uses TRBV24-1 with TRBJ2-7; D uncertain. From germline, CDR1 is KGHDR and CDR2 SFDVKD. V was pared by 0 bases and J by 6 bases, with 5 bases between. The CDR3 covers 12 residues.